This TCR beta chain emerged from a study of shared T cell receptors in the human thymus. Method: immunoSEQ multiplex PCR; TCRdb's copy keeps in-frame clones and lacks some. Among hundreds of thousands of clones listed, roughly 74% were seen once. The V gene end was trimmed by 2 bases and the J gene end by 6 bases; junction bases not matched to a gene: 11. CDR3 length equals 15 residues. CDR1 SGHDT and CDR2 YYEEEE come from the germline V gene. The sample was also reused in another study, on human thymus T cells. That work contributes: Thymic samples were excised during corrective heart operations. Both thymic and peripheral blood repertoires showed apparently biased V and J usage. Highly overlapping thymic repertoires among unrelated individuals were reported in related research.

Specimen: thymocytes. The chain links TRBV5-6 to TRBJ2-7; 7 nucleotides align to TRBD2. The clonotype originates from a boy under three years old with a congenital heart defect. The CDR3 spells CASSFLGAGVREQYF. In DNA form, the CDR3 reads TGTGCCAGCAGCTTTTTAGGGGCGGGGGTTCGCGAGCAGTACTTC. Drawing the rest from reference TRBV5-6 and TRBJ2-7, the complete variable domain is DAGVTQSPTHLIKTRGQQVTLRCSPKSGHDTVSWYQQALGQGPQFIFQYYEEEERQRGNFPDRFSGHQFPNYSSELNVNALLLGDSALYLCASSFLGAGVREQYFGPGTRLTVT.